A selection of T cell receptor beta chains follows, all from one sample in a study of T cells after yellow fever vaccination. From the 5' RACE reads, TCRdb called clonotypes with MiXCR, one entry per CDR3 protein. The sample holds hundreds of thousands of distinct CDR3 sequences, 10% to 15% seen once. Sequences were derived from PBMCs, sampled on the day of the yellow fever booster vaccination. These receptors were obtained from a man aged 25 to 40 who received the YFV17D yellow fever vaccine. CDR3s include the opening cysteine and the closing phenylalanine or tryptophan. D genes are given only for firm matches. Some rows have no size entry. The others give once, few or many, or a class for an expanded clone.

v_call	d_call	clone_size	j_call	cdr3_nt	cdr3_aa
TRBV29-1	.	.	TRBJ2-3	TGCAGCGTCACCGGGTTCCAAGGCACAGATACGCAGTATTTT	CSVTGFQGTDTQYF
TRBV28	.	.	TRBJ2-7	TGTGCCAGCAGTACCCCCTTTGGGGCGCTTTACGAGCAGTACTTC	CASSTPFGALYEQYF
TRBV19	.	few	TRBJ2-3	TGTGCCAGTAGTAGCCACAAGGCGGAGAGCACAGATACGCAGTATTTT	CASSSHKAESTDTQYF
TRBV7-3	.	few	TRBJ2-1	TGTGCCAGCAGCCGGAGAGGGGTCAATGAGCAGTTCTTC	CASSRRGVNEQFF
TRBV27	.	.	TRBJ2-7	TGTGCCAGCGGGGGGATTCCGAATTCCTACGAGCAGTACTTC	CASGGIPNSYEQYF
TRBV5-4	TRBD2	.	TRBJ2-1	TGTGCCAGCAGCAGCGGGACTAGCGGGAGTCGTGAGCAGTTCTTC	CASSSGTSGSREQFF
TRBV7-7	.	.	TRBJ2-7	TGTGCCAGCAGCATCAATAACGGGTACGAGCAGTACTTC	CASSINNGYEQYF
TRBV21-1	.	few	TRBJ2-5	TGTGCCACCGAACCGGGACTAGCGGAAGAGACCCAGTACTTC	CATEPGLAEETQYF
TRBV7-9	TRBD2	.	TRBJ2-7	TGTGCCAGCACTTACCCGGGAGGCCCGTTGGAGCAGTACTTC	CASTYPGGPLEQYF
TRBV19	.	.	TRBJ2-1	TGTGCCAGTAGTGTACCTCTGGCTTCTTACAATGAGCAGTTCTTC	CASSVPLASYNEQFF
TRBV20-1	.	.	TRBJ2-1	TGCAGCGCTAGATCCAGGATCTACAATGAGCAGTTCTTC	CSARSRIYNEQFF
TRBV12-3/TRBV12-4	.	.	TRBJ2-1	TGTGCCAGCAGTTTTTATAGATACAATGAGCAGTTCTTC	CASSFYRYNEQFF
TRBV3-1	.	.	TRBJ2-1	TGTGCCAGCAGCCGTTCCCACTTTCGGTTCTTC	CASSRSHFRFF
TRBV24-1	TRBD1	.	TRBJ1-1	TGTGCCACCAGTGACTCCAGGGGGCTTACTGAAGCTTTCTTT	CATSDSRGLTEAFF
TRBV12-3/TRBV12-4	TRBD2	few	TRBJ2-1	TGTGCCAGCAGTTCGGGACTAGCGGGAACTGAGCAGTTCTTC	CASSSGLAGTEQFF
TRBV7-2	.	.	TRBJ1-2	TGTGCCAGCAGCTTAGACACCCTGAGGGATGGCTACACCTTC	CASSLDTLRDGYTF
TRBV20-1	.	few	TRBJ2-7	TGCAGTGCTAGGATGACAGGCCGCGTTTACGAGCAGTACTTC	CSARMTGRVYEQYF
TRBV27	TRBD2	few	TRBJ2-3	TGTGCCACTCGACCCCGGACTAGCGGGAGTCAAGATACGCAGTATTTT	CATRPRTSGSQDTQYF
TRBV30	.	few	TRBJ2-7	TGTGCCTGGAGTCCAGGGTTCGAGCAGTACTTC	CAWSPGFEQYF
TRBV5-1	.	few	TRBJ2-1	TGCGCCAGCAGCTTGTTGGGGGGAGGCCTTTCCTACAATGAGCAGTTCTTC	CASSLLGGGLSYNEQFF
TRBV7-8	.	.	TRBJ2-1	TGTGCCAGCCGCCGAGGAGCGGATTACAATGAGCAGTTCTTC	CASRRGADYNEQFF
TRBV29-1	.	few	TRBJ1-1	TGCAGCGGCAAGTCGGGGGCGGAGAGAGCTTTCTTT	CSGKSGAERAFF
TRBV14	.	.	TRBJ1-4	TGTGCCAGCAGCCAAGGAAGGGCGGAAAAACTGTTTTTT	CASSQGRAEKLFF
TRBV5-1	.	many	TRBJ1-2	TGCGCCAGCAGCTCTACAATTTCCGAACCGAGCTTCGGCTACACCTTC	CASSSTISEPSFGYTF
TRBV7-9	.	few	TRBJ1-3	TGTGCCAGCAGCTGGACGGTGGGGAGGAACACCATATATTTT	CASSWTVGRNTIYF
TRBV5-1	TRBD1	.	TRBJ1-2	TGCGCCAGCAGAAGCCCGGACAGGGATAACTATGGCTACACCTTC	CASRSPDRDNYGYTF